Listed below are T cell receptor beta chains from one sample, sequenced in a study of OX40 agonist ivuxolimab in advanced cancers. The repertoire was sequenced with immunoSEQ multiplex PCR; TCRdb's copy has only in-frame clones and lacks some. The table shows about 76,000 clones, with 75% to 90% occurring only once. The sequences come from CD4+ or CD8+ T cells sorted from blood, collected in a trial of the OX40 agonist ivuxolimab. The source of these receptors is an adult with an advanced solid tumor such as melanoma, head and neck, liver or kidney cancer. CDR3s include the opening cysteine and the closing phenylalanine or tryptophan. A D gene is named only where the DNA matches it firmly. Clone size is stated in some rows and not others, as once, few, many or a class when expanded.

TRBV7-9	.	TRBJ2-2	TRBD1	CASSQDRTGGEELFF	TGTGCCAGCAGCCAAGATCGTACAGGGGGCGAGGAGCTGTTTTTT
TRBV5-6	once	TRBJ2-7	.	CASSLGREWSYEQYF	TGTGCCAGCAGCTTGGGACGCGAGTGGTCCTACGAGCAGTACTTC
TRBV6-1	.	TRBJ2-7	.	CASSFRQRGYEQYF	TGTGCCAGCAGCTTTAGACAGAGGGGCTACGAGCAGTACTTC
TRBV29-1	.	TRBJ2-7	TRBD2	CSVVRGTYEQYF	TGCAGCGTTGTGCGGGGGACCTACGAGCAGTACTTC
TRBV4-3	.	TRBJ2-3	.	CASSPGSWSTDTQYF	TGCGCCAGCAGCCCGGGGAGCTGGAGCACAGATACGCAGTATTTT
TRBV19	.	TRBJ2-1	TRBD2	CASRNKRGSSYNEQFF	TGTGCCAGTAGAAACAAGCGGGGCAGCTCCTACAATGAGCAGTTCTTC
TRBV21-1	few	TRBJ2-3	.	CASSNIRRTPVTDTQYF	TGTGCCAGCAGCAACATCCGGCGGACGCCCGTCACAGATACGCAGTATTTT
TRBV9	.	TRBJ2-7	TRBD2	CASSLRGGVLYEQYF	TGTGCCAGCAGCCTCCGCGGGGGGGTACTCTACGAGCAGTACTTC
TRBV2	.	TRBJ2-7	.	CASSLAGFSYEQYF	TGTGCCAGCAGCCTGGCGGGGTTCTCCTACGAGCAGTACTTC
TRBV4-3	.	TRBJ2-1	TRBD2	CASSQGVAGYNEQFF	TGCGCCAGCAGCCAAGGGGTAGCGGGGTACAATGAGCAGTTCTTC
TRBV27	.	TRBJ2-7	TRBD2	CASRREGPGYEQYF	TGTGCCAGCAGGAGGGAGGGGCCGGGGTACGAGCAGTACTTC
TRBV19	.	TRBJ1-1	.	CASSPAPHTEAFF	TGTGCCAGTAGCCCCGCGCCGCACACTGAAGCTTTCTTT
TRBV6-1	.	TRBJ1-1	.	CASSARDQNTEAFF	TGTGCCAGCAGTGCCCGGGACCAGAACACTGAAGCTTTCTTT
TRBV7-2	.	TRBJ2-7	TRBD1	CASSLNRGRTYEQYF	TGTGCCAGCAGTCTAAACAGGGGGCGCACCTACGAGCAGTACTTC
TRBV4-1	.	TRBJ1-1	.	CASREGPNTEAFF	TGCGCCAGCAGGGAGGGGCCGAACACTGAAGCTTTCTTT
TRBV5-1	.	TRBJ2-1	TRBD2	CASRYSGTYNEQFF	TGCGCCAGCAGGTATAGCGGGACCTACAATGAGCAGTTCTTC
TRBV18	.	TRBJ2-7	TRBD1	CASSPFWDRSYEQYF	TGTGCCAGCTCCCCTTTCTGGGACAGGTCCTACGAGCAGTACTTC
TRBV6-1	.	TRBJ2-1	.	CASSEQSRTQQFF	TGTGCCAGCAGTGAACAGTCAAGAACTCAGCAGTTCTTC
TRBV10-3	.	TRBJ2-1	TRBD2	CATILAPSYNEQFF	TGTGCCACGATACTAGCGCCCTCCTACAATGAGCAGTTCTTC
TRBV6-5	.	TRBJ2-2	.	CASASRGAGTGELFF	TGTGCCAGCGCAAGTCGGGGGGCTGGCACCGGGGAGCTGTTTTTT
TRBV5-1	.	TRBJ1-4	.	CASSFEGLEREKLFF	TGCGCCAGCAGCTTCGAAGGGTTGGAGAGGGAAAAACTGTTTTTT
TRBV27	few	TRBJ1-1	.	CASSLTGTLNTEAFF	TGTGCCAGCAGTTTAACAGGGACCTTGAACACTGAAGCTTTCTTT
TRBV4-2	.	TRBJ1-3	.	CASSQDLAAGANSLSGNTIYF	TGTGCCAGCAGCCAAGACTTAGCGGCCGGCGCAAACTCTCTCTCTGGAAACACCATATATTTT
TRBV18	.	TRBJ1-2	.	CASSPPGHSYGYTF	TGTGCCAGCTCACCACCGGGACACAGCTATGGCTACACCTTC
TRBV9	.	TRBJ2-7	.	CASSVGDSSSYEQYF	TGTGCCAGCAGCGTCGGGGATTCCTCCTCCTACGAGCAGTACTTC
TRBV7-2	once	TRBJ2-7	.	CASSSTAASYEQYF	TGTGCCAGCAGCTCGACGGCGGCCTCCTACGAGCAGTACTTC
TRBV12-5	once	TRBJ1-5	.	CASGFLRQVDSNQPQHF	TGTGCTAGTGGTTTCCTCCGACAGGTCGATAGCAATCAGCCCCAGCATTTT
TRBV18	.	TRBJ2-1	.	CASSPPLGQGSHNEQFF	TGTGCCAGCTCACCGCCTTTGGGCCAGGGTAGCCACAATGAGCAGTTCTTC
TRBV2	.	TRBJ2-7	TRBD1	CASTDTGVPYEQYF	TGTGCCAGCACCGACACAGGGGTCCCATACGAGCAGTACTTC
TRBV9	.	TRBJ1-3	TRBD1	CASSVGQGSAGNTIYF	TGTGCCAGCAGCGTCGGACAGGGGAGCGCTGGAAACACCATATATTTT
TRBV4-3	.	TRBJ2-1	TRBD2	CASSQDFGSGGLKDEQFF	TGCGCCAGCAGCCAAGATTTTGGTTCGGGGGGGTTAAAGGATGAGCAGTTCTTC
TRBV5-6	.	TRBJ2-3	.	CASRGQSTDTQYF	TGTGCCAGCAGGGGTCAAAGCACAGATACGCAGTATTTT
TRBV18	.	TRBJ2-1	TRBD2	CASSPNQIGGGHEQFF	TGTGCCAGCTCACCGAATCAAATCGGGGGGGGCCATGAGCAGTTCTTC
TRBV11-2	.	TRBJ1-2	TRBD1	CASSPLRDRGRSNYGYTF	TGTGCCAGCAGCCCCCTTAGGGACAGAGGCCGCTCTAACTATGGCTACACCTTC
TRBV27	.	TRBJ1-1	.	CASRAGRMNTEAFF	TGTGCCAGCAGAGCCGGTCGCATGAACACTGAAGCTTTCTTT
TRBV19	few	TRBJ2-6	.	CASSIGGGRGRSGANVLTF	TGTGCCAGTAGTATAGGGGGCGGCAGGGGACGCTCTGGGGCCAACGTCCTGACTTTC
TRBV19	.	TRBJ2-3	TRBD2	CASSIRAPGLAGATDTQYF	TGTGCCAGTAGTATAAGGGCTCCGGGGCTAGCGGGAGCCACAGATACGCAGTATTTT
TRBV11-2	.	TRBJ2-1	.	CASSPQPGLTLNEQFF	TGTGCCAGCAGCCCTCAACCGGGACTCACCCTCAATGAGCAGTTCTTC
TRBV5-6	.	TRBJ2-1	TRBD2	CASSVSTSGGYNEQFF	TGTGCCAGCAGCGTGTCGACTAGCGGGGGCTACAATGAGCAGTTCTTC
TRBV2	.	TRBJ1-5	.	CASSYWGSNQPQHF	TGTGCCAGCAGTTACTGGGGTAGCAATCAGCCCCAGCATTTT
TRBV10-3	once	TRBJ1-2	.	CAISETTSGTEHYGYTF	TGTGCCATCAGTGAGACGACGTCGGGGACCGAACACTATGGCTACACCTTC
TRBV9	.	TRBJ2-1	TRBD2	CASSVRSGSDEQFF	TGTGCCAGCAGCGTACGAAGCGGGAGCGATGAGCAGTTCTTC
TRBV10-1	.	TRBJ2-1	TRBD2	CASSETSGTSGIPNEQFF	TGCGCCAGCAGTGAGACATCCGGGACTAGCGGGATTCCCAATGAGCAGTTCTTC
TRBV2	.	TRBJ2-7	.	CASRFMTGFEQYF	TGTGCCAGCAGATTCATGACAGGTTTCGAGCAGTACTTC
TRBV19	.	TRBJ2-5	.	CASSPGERAQYF	TGTGCCAGTAGTCCAGGAGAGAGGGCCCAGTACTTC
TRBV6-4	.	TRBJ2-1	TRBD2	CASSEGLEGNEQFF	TGTGCCAGCAGTGAGGGACTAGAGGGCAATGAGCAGTTCTTC
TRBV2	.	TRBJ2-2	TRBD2	CASSEAGGPFGELFF	TGTGCCAGCAGTGAAGCGGGAGGGCCGTTCGGGGAGCTGTTTTTT
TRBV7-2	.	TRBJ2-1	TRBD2	CASSEGLAVRNPFF	TGTGCCAGCAGCGAGGGACTAGCGGTAAGAAACCCGTTCTTC
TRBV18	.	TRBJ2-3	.	CASSLGPFSTDTQYF	TGTGCCAGCTCACTGGGGCCTTTTAGCACAGATACGCAGTATTTT
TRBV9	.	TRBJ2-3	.	CASSGGILPQYF	TGTGCCAGCAGCGGGGGGATTCTCCCGCAGTATTTT
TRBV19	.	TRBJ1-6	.	CASSRREVSYNSPLHF	TGTGCCAGTAGTCGCAGGGAAGTTTCCTATAATTCACCCCTCCACTTT
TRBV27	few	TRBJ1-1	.	CASSLRTDPNTEAFF	TGTGCCAGCAGTTTACGGACAGACCCGAACACTGAAGCTTTCTTT
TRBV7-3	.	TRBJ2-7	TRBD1	CASSPGTGIAEQYF	TGTGCCAGCAGCCCGGGGACAGGGATAGCCGAGCAGTACTTC
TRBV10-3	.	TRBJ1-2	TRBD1	CASSYPTGSGPSEGYTF	TGTGCCAGCAGTTACCCGACAGGGAGCGGTCCTTCAGAAGGCTACACCTTC
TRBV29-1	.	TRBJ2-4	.	CSAQLSSAKNIQYF	TGCAGCGCCCAACTTAGCTCAGCCAAAAACATTCAGTACTTC
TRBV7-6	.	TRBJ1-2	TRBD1	CASSLRGPGQGMGNGYTF	TGTGCCAGCAGCTTAAGGGGTCCGGGACAGGGGATGGGTAATGGCTACACCTTC
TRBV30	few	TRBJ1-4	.	CAWSARGGREKLFF	TGTGCCTGGAGTGCCCGGGGCGGTCGGGAAAAACTGTTTTTT